This record covers a single TCR beta chain. Its specificity is not known. The data stem from a study of regulatory T cells in long-lasting Graves disease. Overall study results and limits: Favoring TRBV28, TRBJ1-2 and TRBJ2-5 was a feature seen in persistent disease.

Building of the TCR beta libraries involved iRepertoire HTBI primers and Arm-PCR of CDR3 regions. MiXCR, applied by TCRdb to the multiplex PCR reads, yields one record per CDR3 protein. This table has about 290,000 distinct CDR3 sequences, roughly 21% appearing once. Indicated time point: persistent/refractory GD, antithyroid drugs over 5 years with positive TRAb. Researchers made the TCR library from RNA that was extracted from PBMCs. EDTA tubes held approximately 8.8 milliliters of peripheral blood from each patient. This CDR3 contains 14 residues. V shed 3 bases, J shed 5 bases, and the junction held 8 bases outside the gene matches. CDR1 and CDR2 from the germline V gene are SQVTM and ANQGSEA.

The source was peripheral blood mononuclear cells (PBMCs), collected when the disease was refractory, from a patient treated with antithyroid drugs. This chain connects TRBV29-1 to TRBJ2-5, with 8 bases identical to TRBD2. This TCR came from a female donor with Graves disease. The CDR3 coding sequence is TGCAGCGTTGACGGTCGGGGGGGCGGGGAGACCCAGTACTTC. Amino acid sequence: CSVDGRGGGETQYF.